Detailed here is one TCR beta chain. Its antigen is unidentified. This record comes from a study of CD8 T cells in ankylosing spondylitis. General observations from the study: Characteristic of ankylosing spondylitis blood, it appeared, was a TCR beta motif comprising eight highly homologous variants.

This CDR3 has 14 amino acids. The germline V gene has CDR1 SEHNR and CDR2 FQNEAQ (reference sequence). Trimming removed 11 bases at V and 1 base at J, with 17 bases between. TCRdb re-called the 5' RACE reads through MiXCR, storing one row per CDR3 protein. The repertoire consists of under 950,000 distinct CDR3 sequences, with roughly 19% occurring once and the leading ten covering about 20%. The source of this sequence is a male donor with ankylosing spondylitis. The sample was blood, either unsorted or a sorted T cell fraction (not recorded which). The rearrangement joins TRBV7-9 to TRBJ1-1; possibly TRBD1 for D (5 bases). CDR3 nucleotide sequence: TGTGCCTTGGGGGTCCGGACGGGGAACACTGAAGCTTTCTTT. It codes for CALGVRTGNTEAFF.